This entry lists 11 T cell receptor beta chains sequenced from one sample in a study of identical twins (TCRdb year 2016). The receptor library was made with 5' RACE. Sequencing took place on an Illumina HiSeq 2000. The public sequencing data were trimmed at Q25 with fastp and processed into clonotypes with MiXCR by TCRdb, which kept only in-frame beta chains. All rows with the same CDR3 protein become a single entry with the most common DNA and genes. The sample table shows some 590,000 distinct CDR3 sequences, and over 8.5% are seen once. Under 3% of the sample is in the top ten clones. This same sample was also taken into another study, of yellow fever vaccine responses in identical twins.

Sequencing was performed on PBMCs. These receptors were collected from a young woman in good health.

V and J are TRBV23-1 and TRBJ2-7; possible D gene TRBD1, 6 bases. TRBV23-1 is an ORF, with its function uncertain. The CDR3 has 14 residues. V was cut by 1 base and J by 2 bases, with 9 bases left in between. CDR3 loop: CASSQWTETYEQYF. The CDR3 DNA is TGCGCCAGCAGTCAATGGACAGAAACCTACGAGCAGTACTTC.

The gene calls are TRBV5-1 and TRBJ2-7; TRBD2 matches at 11 bases. The V gene's germline CDR1 is SGHRS and CDR2 YFSETQ. The CDR3 sequence is 14 residues long. The V and J ends lost 0 bases and 6 bases, in that order; junction bases with no gene match: 2. The CDR3 loop reads CASSLGGLAAEQYF. The DNA of the CDR3 is TGCGCCAGCAGCTTGGGGGGACTAGCGGCCGAGCAGTACTTC. The full variable domain, with the rest looked up from reference TRBV5-1 and TRBJ2-7, is KAGVTQTPRYLIKTRGQQVTLSCSPISGHRSVSWYQQTPGQGLQFLFEYFSETQRNKGNFPGRFSGRQFSNSRSEMNVSTLELGDSALYLCASSLGGLAAEQYFGPGTRLTVT.

This clonotype was picked up many times. CDR3 nucleotide sequence: TGCGCCAGCAGCCAAGACCACCCGGGACCCACGGGCGAGCAGTACTTC. This translates into CASSQDHPGPTGEQYF. V and J are TRBV4-3 and TRBJ2-7; the D call may be TRBD1 or TRBD2 (5 bases each). CDR1 and CDR2 from the germline V gene are LGHNA and YSLEER. This CDR3 has 16 amino acids. V shed 0 bases and J shed 6 bases, with 18 bases lying between them.

The genes are TRBV9 and TRBJ2-1; TRBD1 agrees at 10 bases. Germline V gene sequence: CDR1 SGDLS, CDR2 YYNGEE. The CDR3 is 18 residues long. J gave up 6 bases and V 4 bases, and 16 bases lay outside the gene matches. The CDR3 sequence is CASSLPAAGQGFLNEQFF. The CDR3 nucleotides read TGTGCCAGCAGCCTACCCGCAGCGGGACAGGGGTTCCTCAATGAGCAGTTCTTC.

This clonotype was recorded many times. The chain couples TRBV21-1 to TRBJ2-2; whether TRBD1, the table's D call, matches the DNA was not checked. TRBV21-1 is a known pseudogene. CDR3 length equals 16 residues. The DNA of the CDR3 is TGTGCCAGCGCCCCGGGACAGCAGTTTAACACCGGGGAGCTGTTTTTT. This translates into CASAPGQQFNTGELFF.

This clonotype was counted a single time. The chain joins TRBV6-1 to TRBJ2-7; D call uncertain. Germline V lookup: CDR1 MNHNS, CDR2 SASEGT. V lost 4 bases to trimming and J lost 0 bases, with 7 bases between them. The CDR3 is 13 amino acids. DNA of the CDR3: TGTGCCAGCAGTGTGAAATTCTCCTACGAGCAGTACTTC. Amino acids: CASSVKFSYEQYF.

This clonotype was recorded at least ten times. The chain joins TRBV29-1 to TRBJ2-1; 7 bases map to TRBD2. V shed 5 bases, J shed 0 bases, and the junction held 4 bases outside the gene matches. Germline V gene lookup returns CDR1 SQVTM and CDR2 ANQGSEA. The CDR3 loop spans 14 amino acids. The CDR3 loop is CSVLGGSSYNEQFF. As DNA, the CDR3 is TGCAGCGTTTTGGGCGGGAGCTCCTACAATGAGCAGTTCTTC.

This clonotype has a handful of counts. The gene calls are TRBV14 and TRBJ2-1, with D possibly being TRBD2 (6 bases). V lost 4 bases and J lost 3, with 13 bases in between. The CDR3 totals 15 residues. Germline values: CDR1 SGHDN, CDR2 FVKESK. CDR3 bases: TGTGCCAGCAGCCTTCCGGGACTGGTCTACAATGAGCAGTTCTTC. This codes for CASSLPGLVYNEQFF.

This clonotype was seen ten or more times. The V gene is TRBV28, the J gene TRBJ2-5; 8 nucleotides line up with TRBD1. The germline gives CDR1 MDHEN, CDR2 SYDVKM. After removal of 6 bases from V and 1 base from J, the junction contained 4 bases not matched to a gene. The length of the CDR3 is 14 residues. DNA of the CDR3: TGTGCCAGCAGAGCCGGGACAGGCCAAGAGACCCAGTACTTC. This codes for CASRAGTGQETQYF.

This clonotype appeared a few times. The chain links TRBV6-1 to TRBJ2-3, with D perhaps given as TRBD1 or TRBD2 (5 bases each). The CDR3 is 15 amino acids. V was pared by 4 bases and J by 1 base, with 12 bases between. Germline CDR1 reads MNHNS; CDR2 reads SASEGT. CDR3 in DNA: TGTGCCAGCAGTGTTTTGTTGGGGGGCACAGATACGCAGTATTTT. This gives the protein CASSVLLGGTDTQYF.

This clonotype was observed a few times. The chain couples TRBV5-6 to TRBJ2-1; D may be TRBD1 or TRBD2 (5 bases each). The germline V and J ends were trimmed by 1 base and 9 bases, with 14 bases remaining between them. The germline gives CDR1 SGHDT, CDR2 YYEEEE. The CDR3 loop spans 14 amino acids. CDR3 coding DNA: TGTGCCAGCAGCTTGTGGGACCTAACCCCTGAGCAGTTCTTC. It translates to CASSLWDLTPEQFF.